Listed here are 26 T cell receptor beta chains from one sample, sequenced in a study of cytomegalovirus exposure and HLA in healthy donors. It was with 60 Vbeta and 13 Jbeta primers that the PCR ran. Generated by immunoSEQ multiplex PCR, the TCRdb table keeps only in-frame clones and is missing some. The data show about 200,000 clones, around 75% seen once. The source material was PBMCs. The receptors derive from a male donor in good health and CMV-seropositive.

This chain uses TRBV7-3 with TRBJ2-5, with D possibly being TRBD2 (5 bases). V lost 5 bases to trimming and J lost 3 bases, with 19 bases between them. CDR1 and CDR2 (germline): SGHTA, FQGTGA. This CDR3 is built from 16 residues. The CDR3 protein is CASSEGLAPDKETQYF. The DNA of the CDR3 is TGTGCCAGCAGCGAAGGACTCGCACCCGATAAAGAGACCCAGTACTTC.

The V call is TRBV19, the J call TRBJ1-1; perhaps TRBD1 as D (5 bases). This CDR3 spans 15 amino acids. Germline V lookup: CDR1 LNHDA, CDR2 SQIVND (reference sequence). The V end lost 7 bases, the J end lost 4 bases, and 19 bases lay between the germline ends. CDR3 residues: CASIRKRDSTTEAFF. The CDR3 region has the DNA TGTGCCAGTATCCGTAAAAGAGACAGTACCACTGAAGCTTTCTTT.

The genes are TRBV7-2 and TRBJ2-5; 10 positions agree with TRBD2. The germline V gene encodes CDR1 SGHTA and CDR2 FQGNSA. V dropped 3 bases and J dropped 4; count of bases not matched to a gene: 11. The CDR3 totals 17 residues. The CDR3 nucleotides are TGTGCCAGCAGCTTTACGGGACTAGCGAACGGGGTAGAGACCCAGTACTTC. It specifies CASSFTGLANGVETQYF. Together with reference TRBV7-2 and TRBJ2-5, the CDR3 gives the full variable domain: GAGVSQSPSNKVTEKGKDVELRCDPISGHTALYWYRQSLGQGLEFLIYFQGNSAPDKSGLPSDRFSAERTGGSVSTLTIQRTQQEDSAVYLCASSFTGLANGVETQYFGPGTRLLVL.

The V gene is TRBV19, the J gene TRBJ1-1, with 8 bases matching TRBD1. The J segment lost 4 bases and the V segment lost 6 bases, leaving 7 bases of the junction unmatched. Germline CDR1 and CDR2: LNHDA and SQIVND (reference sequence). This CDR3 comprises 14 residues. The chain's CDR3 is CASSTGGASTEAFF. CDR3 coding DNA: TGTGCCAGTAGCACAGGGGGGGCAAGCACTGAAGCTTTCTTT.

The chain is built from TRBV7-6 and TRBJ2-3, with TRBD1 matching 8 bases. The germline gives CDR1 SGHVS, CDR2 FNYEAQ. The CDR3 runs to 15 residues. Unmatched junction bases numbered 5, after V lost 1 base and J lost 5 bases. CDR3 loop: CASSLGTGLQDTQYF. The CDR3 DNA follows: TGTGCCAGCAGCTTAGGGACAGGGCTTCAAGATACGCAGTATTTT.

Only a few counts were recorded for this clone. The rearrangement links TRBV27 to TRBJ1-4, with 11 bases aligning to TRBD1. Trimming removed 6 bases from V and 8 bases from J; junction bases left unmatched: 5. CDR3 size: 14 residues. CDR1 and CDR2 (germline): MNHEY, SMNVEV (reference sequence). The CDR3 is CASRWGQGGEKLFF. DNA for the CDR3: TGTGCCAGCAGGTGGGGACAGGGGGGCGAAAAACTGTTTTTT.

Worth noting for this clone: The junction departs from germline at one end; a sequencing error may be responsible. The rearrangement uses TRBV7-7 and TRBJ2-7, with 8 bases that match TRBD2. Per germline, CDR1 SSHAT and CDR2 FNYEAQ (reference sequence). This CDR3 has 15 amino acids. CDR3 sequence: CASRRRLAGTYEQYF. CDR3 bases: TGTGCTAGCAGACGTCGCCTAGCGGGTACCTACGAGCAGTACTTC. The variable domain in full, completed from reference TRBV7-7 and TRBJ2-7, reads GAGVSQSPRYKVTKRGQDVTLRCDPISSHATLYWYQQALGQGPEFLTYFNYEAQPDKSGLPSDRFSAERPEGSISTLTIQRTEQRDSAMYRCASRRRLAGTYEQYFGPGTRLTVT.

J is TRBJ2-1 and V is TRBV11-1; 9 positions match TRBD2. The V gene end was trimmed by 5 bases and the J gene end by 2 bases; junction bases not matched to a gene: 10. Looked up from germline, CDR1 is SGHAT and CDR2 is FQDESV (reference sequence). The CDR3 is made up of 17 amino acids. In DNA, the CDR3 is TGTGCCAGCAGCACGGGGAGGGCTAGCGGGGCCTACAATGAGCAGTTCTTC. Its translation is CASSTGRASGAYNEQFF.

A few counts support this clone. The genes are TRBV15 and TRBJ2-3, with 7 bases matching TRBD2. V trimming: 6 bases; J trimming: 2 bases; junction bases outside the gene matches: 11. The length of the CDR3 is 16 residues. The germline CDR1 and CDR2 sequences are LNHNV and YYDKDF (reference sequence). CDR3 DNA sequence: TGTGCCACCAGAGCAGCGGGACCCATCCTCACAGATACGCAGTATTTT. Residues: CATRAAGPILTDTQYF.

The rearrangement joins TRBV7-3 to TRBJ1-2; D remains ambiguous. The V gene's germline CDR1 is SGHTA and CDR2 FQGTGA. CDR3 length: 9 residues. Trimming left V 7 bases short and J 8 bases short, with 5 bases between. CDR3 sequence reads: CASIRGYTF. CDR3 bases: TGTGCCAGCATTAGAGGCTACACCTTC.

This chain links TRBV19 with TRBJ2-2; no definite D call. The CDR3 length is 14 residues. CDR1 and CDR2 from the germline V gene are LNHDA and SQIVND (reference sequence). V was trimmed by 7 bases and J by 1 base, leaving 10 bases between them. In DNA, the CDR3 is TGTGCCAGTATTGGCAGATTGAACACCGGGGAGCTGTTTTTT. Encoded protein: CASIGRLNTGELFF.

This chain links TRBV7-2 with TRBJ2-5; perhaps TRBD2 as D (6 bases). V was trimmed by 1 base and J by 2 bases, leaving 14 bases between them. Germline V lookup: CDR1 SGHTA, CDR2 FQGNSA. CDR3 length: 16 amino acids. The CDR3 region has the DNA TGTGCCAGCAGCTTAGTCCCCGGCGGGACTCAAGAGACCCAGTACTTC. It is translated as CASSLVPGGTQETQYF.

V gene TRBV11-2 combines with J gene TRBJ2-1, with 11 bases aligning to TRBD1. V trimming: 5 bases; J trimming: 8 bases; junction bases outside the gene matches: 8. The CDR3 has 15 amino acids. Germline-derived CDR1 and CDR2 are SGHAT and FQNNGV. CDR3 nucleotide sequence: TGTGCCAGCAGCCCGAGGGGGACAGGGGGGGATGAGCAGTTCTTC. This codes for CASSPRGTGGDEQFF.

The chain is built from TRBV7-2 and TRBJ2-3, with 13 bases matching TRBD2. This CDR3 is built from 15 residues. Germline assignment: CDR1 SGHTA and CDR2 FQGNSA. V trimming: 5 bases; J trimming: 6 bases; junction bases outside the gene matches: 5. CDR3 nucleotide sequence: TGTGCCAGCAGCGCACTAGCGGGGGGGCCGGATACGCAGTATTTT. This encodes CASSALAGGPDTQYF.

V is TRBV7-6 and J is TRBJ2-7; 12 bases are a match to TRBD2. V gave up 6 bases and J gave up 4 bases; unmatched junction bases: 7. The CDR3 loop spans 15 amino acids. Germline V CDR1 and CDR2: SGHVS, FNYEAQ. In DNA form, the CDR3 reads TGTGCCAGCAGGCCTAGCGGGAGGGAGGCGTACGAGCAGTACTTC. Translating it yields CASRPSGREAYEQYF.

The rearrangement joins TRBV7-2 to TRBJ2-1, with 10 positions matching TRBD2. This CDR3 region has 14 residues. Trimming removed 5 bases from V and 8 bases from J; junction bases left unmatched: 6. CDR1 and CDR2 (germline): SGHTA, FQGNSA. The CDR3 DNA reads as TGTGCCAGCAGCGGAGCGGGAGGGCCTCATGAGCAGTTCTTC. Translating it yields CASSGAGGPHEQFF.

The chain carries TRBV5-1 and TRBJ2-7, with D tentatively TRBD1 (7 bases). V shed 6 bases and J shed 2 bases, with 12 bases lying between them. The CDR3 spans 13 residues. Germline values: CDR1 SGHRS, CDR2 YFSETQ. The CDR3 bases are TGCGCCAGCACCAGGGGGGACGCCTACGAGCAGTACTTC. It encodes CASTRGDAYEQYF.

The V and J genes are TRBV9 and TRBJ1-5; 8 positions agree with TRBD1. The germline CDR1 and CDR2 sequences are SGDLS and YYNGEE. The CDR3 runs to 14 residues. The junction had 7 bases not matched to a gene; V was cut back by 5 bases and J by 6 bases. The CDR3 sequence is CASSAGQGGQPQHF. The CDR3 DNA reads as TGTGCCAGCAGTGCCGGACAGGGAGGTCAGCCCCAGCATTTT.

The gene calls are TRBV9 and TRBJ1-2, with 9 nucleotides matching TRBD1. The junction had 8 bases not matched to a gene; V was cut back by 3 bases and J by 5 bases. The germline CDR1 and CDR2 sequences are SGDLS and YYNGEE. The CDR3 consists of 15 residues. CDR3 in amino acids: CASSGTRTGVYGYTF. In nucleotides, the CDR3 is TGTGCCAGCAGCGGGACCCGGACAGGGGTGTATGGCTACACCTTC.

This clone was counted a single time. This chain uses TRBV5-6 with TRBJ1-1; 7 nucleotides match TRBD1. Germline trimming cut 4 bases from V and 1 base from J; bases unmatched to any gene: 10. Germline CDR1 reads SGHDT; CDR2 reads YYEEEE. The CDR3 length is 16 residues. In DNA form, the CDR3 reads TGTGCCAGCAGCGGGGGATTAAGACAGGGGAACACTGAAGCTTTCTTT. As protein: CASSGGLRQGNTEAFF.

This chain links TRBV19 with TRBJ2-3; TRBD2 matches at 7 bases. V shed 4 bases, J shed 2 bases, and the junction held 3 bases outside the gene matches. Germline V CDR1 and CDR2: LNHDA, SQIVND (reference sequence). This CDR3 is built from 14 residues. CDR3 sequence: CASSRSGDTDTQYF. CDR3 coding DNA: TGTGCCAGTAGTAGGAGCGGGGACACAGATACGCAGTATTTT.

This sequence joins TRBV30 and TRBJ2-7, with a weak D call TRBD1 (6 bases). The CDR3 consists of 12 residues. The ends were cut back, 8 bases at V and 5 bases at J, with 16 bases in the middle. The germline CDR1 and CDR2 sequences are GTSNPN and SVGIG (reference sequence). In DNA, the CDR3 is TGTGCCGGGGGAAGGACAGCTGACGAGCAGTACTTC. It translates to CAGGRTADEQYF. The full variable domain, in which reference TRBV30 and TRBJ2-7 provide the parts outside the CDR3, is SQTIHQWPATLVQPVGSPLSLECTVEGTSNPNLYWYRQAAGRGLQLLFYSVGIGQISSEVPQNLSASRPQDRQFILSSKKLLLSDSGFYLCAGGRTADEQYFGPGTRLTVT.

The genes are TRBV7-9 and TRBJ1-1; tentatively, D is TRBD1 (5 bases). V lost 5 bases and J lost 0, with 19 bases in between. The CDR3 consists of 17 residues. Germline V gene lookup returns CDR1 SEHNR and CDR2 FQNEAQ (reference sequence). The CDR3 loop is CASSPRLVGGMNTEAFF. CDR3 nucleotide sequence: TGTGCCAGCAGCCCGAGACTCGTGGGGGGAATGAACACTGAAGCTTTCTTT.

J is TRBJ1-2 and V is TRBV29-1; D unclear. The CDR3 is 15 residues long. Trimming pared 4 bases from V and 3 bases from J, leaving 18 bases between. Germline V gene sequence: CDR1 SQVTM, CDR2 ANQGSEA. DNA of the CDR3: TGCAGCGTTGCTACGTTTGGGGAGGGCGACTATGGCTACACCTTC. It codes for CSVATFGEGDYGYTF.

The rearrangement links TRBV15 to TRBJ2-2; 7 bases match TRBD1. The germline V gene has CDR1 LNHNV and CDR2 YYDKDF (reference sequence). There are 16 residues in the CDR3. V shed 0 bases and J 0 bases; nucleotides not matched to a gene: 1. The chain's CDR3 is CATSREGTANTGELFF. The CDR3 nucleotides are TGTGCCACCAGCAGAGAAGGGACAGCGAACACCGGGGAGCTGTTTTTT.

The chain is built from TRBV5-1 and TRBJ1-1; D is possibly TRBD1 (5 bases). CDR3 length equals 14 residues. From germline, CDR1 is SGHRS and CDR2 YFSETQ. Trimming removed 0 bases from V and 5 bases from J, with 11 bases in between. Here the CDR3 DNA reads TGCGCCAGCAGCTTGGCCTCAGGGTTAACTGAAGCTTTCTTT. This gives the protein CASSLASGLTEAFF.